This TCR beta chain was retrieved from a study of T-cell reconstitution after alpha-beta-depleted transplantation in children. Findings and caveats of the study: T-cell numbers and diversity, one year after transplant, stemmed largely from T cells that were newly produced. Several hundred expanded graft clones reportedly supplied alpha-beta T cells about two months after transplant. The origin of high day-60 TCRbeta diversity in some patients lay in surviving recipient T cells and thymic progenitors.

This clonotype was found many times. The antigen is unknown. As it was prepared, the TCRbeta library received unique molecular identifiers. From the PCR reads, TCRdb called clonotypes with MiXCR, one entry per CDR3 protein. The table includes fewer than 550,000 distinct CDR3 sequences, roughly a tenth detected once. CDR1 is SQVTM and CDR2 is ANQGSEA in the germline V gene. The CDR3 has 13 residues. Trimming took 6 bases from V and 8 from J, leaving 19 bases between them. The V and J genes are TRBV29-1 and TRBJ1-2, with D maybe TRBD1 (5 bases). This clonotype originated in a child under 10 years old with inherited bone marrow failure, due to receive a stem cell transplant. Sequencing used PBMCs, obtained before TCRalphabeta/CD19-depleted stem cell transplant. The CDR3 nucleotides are TGCAGCGTCGAGGAGGACGGGGGGGAAGGCTACACCTTC. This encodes CSVEEDGGEGYTF.